Below are 32 T cell receptor beta chains sequenced from a single sample in a study of blood T cell repertoires in COVID-19. Generated by immunoSEQ multiplex PCR, the TCRdb table keeps only in-frame clones and is missing some. Of 35,000 to 45,000 clones detected, around nine tenths appear once; the ten largest clones hold roughly a fifth. The specimen was peripheral blood. The receptors derive from a man aged 65 to 85 with acute or convalescent COVID-19.

V gene TRBV19 combines with J gene TRBJ2-7, with 7 positions matching TRBD1. The CDR3 contains 13 residues. Losses at the gene ends were 5 bases for V and 6 bases for J; bases not matched to a gene: 7. Germline-derived CDR1 and CDR2 are LNHDA and SQIVND (reference sequence). The CDR3 DNA reads as TGTGCCAGTAGTGTACGACAGGGTGGCGAGCAGTACTTC. Translated: CASSVRQGGEQYF.

The chain has TRBV11-1 and TRBJ1-1; D is ambiguous. Trimming took 3 bases from V and 6 from J, leaving 11 bases between them. Germline V gene data show CDR1 as SGHAT and CDR2 as FQDESV (reference sequence). The CDR3 is made up of 13 amino acids. CDR3 sequence (DNA): TGTGCCAGCAGCTTTCGGGGTATATCTGAAGCTTTCTTT. Its protein is CASSFRGISEAFF. Based on the CDR3 plus reference TRBV11-1 and TRBJ1-1, the full variable domain is EAEVAQSPRYKITEKSQAVAFWCDPISGHATLYWYRQILGQGPELLVQFQDESVVDDSQLPKDRFSAERLKGVDSTLKIQPAELGDSAMYLCASSFRGISEAFFGQGTRLTVV.

V is TRBV3-1 (or the pseudogene TRBV3-2) and J is TRBJ2-3; D is possibly TRBD1 (6 bases). The V gene lost 6 bases and the J gene lost 9 bases, with 13 bases spanning the gap. Germline V lookup: CDR1 LGHDT, CDR2 YNNKEL (reference sequence). The CDR3 is 12 residues long. The DNA of the CDR3 is TGTGCCAGCAGTCAACAGGGTGTCACGCAGTATTTT. It encodes CASSQQGVTQYF.

The rearrangement uses TRBV6-5 and TRBJ1-5; D possibly corresponds to TRBD1 (6 bases). Germline CDR1 MNHEY, CDR2 SVGAGI. Deletions cut 6 bases from V and 0 bases from J, with 12 bases between. This CDR3 is 15 amino acids long. This CDR3 is CASSPLRGSNQPQHF. The CDR3 DNA follows: TGTGCCAGCAGCCCCCTCAGGGGTAGCAATCAGCCCCAGCATTTT.

This clone was seen a few times. This chain uses TRBV3-1 (or the pseudogene TRBV3-2) with TRBJ1-1; 8 bases align to TRBD1. The CDR3 length is 13 residues. Unmatched junction bases numbered 3, after V lost 5 bases and J lost 4 bases. Per the germline V gene, CDR1 is LGHDT and CDR2 is YNNKEL (reference sequence). CDR3 nucleotide sequence: TGTGCCAGCAGCTCCACAGGGGGCACTGAAGCTTTCTTT. It codes for CASSSTGGTEAFF.

This clone was counted only a few times. This chain connects TRBV7-6 to TRBJ1-1; D is undetermined. V was clipped by 5 bases and J by 2 bases, with 12 bases between them. CDR3 length: 14 amino acids. The germline gives CDR1 SGHVS, CDR2 FNYEAQ. The CDR3 sequence is CASSHPGSNTEAFF. CDR3 DNA sequence: TGTGCCAGCAGCCATCCCGGTTCTAACACTGAAGCTTTCTTT.

The chain employs TRBV7-8 and TRBJ1-2; D gene uncertain. The CDR3 runs to 13 residues. Looked up from germline, CDR1 is SGHVS and CDR2 is FQNEAQ. Between the trimmed V and J ends, which lost 2 bases and 4 bases, there was a span of 8 bases. CDR3 residues: CASSLLRSYGYTF. In nucleotides, the CDR3 is TGTGCCAGCAGCTTACTTAGAAGCTATGGCTACACCTTC.

This chain joins TRBV9 and TRBJ2-7; the match to TRBD2 covers 9 bases. Germline trimming cut 4 bases from V and 3 bases from J; bases unmatched to any gene: 14. The CDR3 is 17 amino acids. Germline-derived CDR1 and CDR2 are SGDLS and YYNGEE. The CDR3: CASSPGGPSGTNYEQYF. CDR3 DNA sequence: TGTGCCAGCAGCCCAGGGGGGCCTAGCGGGACCAACTACGAGCAGTACTTC.

This rearrangement joins TRBV24-1 to TRBJ2-1; the match to TRBD1 covers 9 bases. Germline CDR1 reads KGHDR; CDR2 reads SFDVKD. After removal of 4 bases from V and 5 bases from J, the junction contained 5 bases not matched to a gene. The length of the CDR3 is 15 residues. The CDR3 spells CATSEPGQGNNEQFF. CDR3 DNA sequence: TGTGCCACCAGTGAACCGGGACAGGGCAACAATGAGCAGTTCTTC.

V usage is TRBV14 and J usage is TRBJ2-2; 10 bases map to TRBD1. V dropped 2 bases and J dropped 5; count of bases not matched to a gene: 2. The CDR3 runs 15 residues. Germline CDR1 reads SGHDN; CDR2 reads FVKESK. The CDR3 loop is CASSQWTGGTGELFF. The CDR3 DNA follows: TGTGCCAGCAGCCAATGGACAGGGGGAACCGGGGAGCTGTTTTTT.

This clone was counted between two and nine times. The chain has TRBV5-4 and TRBJ2-7; TRBD2 agrees at 13 bases. CDR1 is SGHNT and CDR2 is YYREEE in the germline V gene (reference sequence). The CDR3 length is 17 residues. V lost 4 bases and J lost 6; bases outside the gene matches: 13. CDR3 in amino acids: CASSPGTSGTLEGEQYF. In nucleotides, the CDR3 is TGTGCCAGCAGCCCGGGGACTAGCGGGACCTTAGAAGGCGAGCAGTACTTC. The complete variable domain, with remaining parts taken from reference TRBV5-4 and TRBJ2-7, reads ETGVTQSPTHLIKTRGQQVTLRCSSQSGHNTVSWYQQALGQGPQFIFQYYREEENGRGNFPPRFSGLQFPNYSSELNVNALELDDSALYLCASSPGTSGTLEGEQYFGPGTRLTVT.

The rearrangement joins TRBV28 to TRBJ1-6; D uncertain. The CDR3 has 11 amino acids. V was trimmed by 5 bases and J by 6 bases, leaving 2 bases between them. The germline gives CDR1 MDHEN, CDR2 SYDVKM. Here the CDR3 DNA reads TGTGCCAGCAGTCTTAATTCACCCCTCCACTTT. This gives the protein CASSLNSPLHF.

This sequence joins TRBV5-4 and TRBJ1-3; 7 bases fit TRBD1. This CDR3 has 16 amino acids. Germline V gene lookup returns CDR1 SGHNT and CDR2 YYREEE (reference sequence). V dropped 3 bases and J dropped 4; count of bases not matched to a gene: 10. The CDR3 DNA reads as TGTGCCAGCAGCTGGGGGCGACAGGGCCCGGGAAACACCATATATTTT. Translating it yields CASSWGRQGPGNTIYF.

This clone has just one count. J is TRBJ2-3 and V is TRBV9; 12 bases agree with TRBD2. Looked up from germline, CDR1 is SGDLS and CDR2 is YYNGEE. The trim removed 3 bases at V and 4 bases at J, leaving 3 bases unmatched. This CDR3 contains 15 residues. The CDR3 DNA reads TGTGCCAGCAGCGGCCTAGCGGGAGGGCCAGATACGCAGTATTTT. It yields the protein CASSGLAGGPDTQYF.

The J gene is TRBJ2-7, the V gene TRBV28; D is unclear. CDR3 length: 14 amino acids. Germline CDR1 and CDR2: MDHEN and SYDVKM. The germline V and J ends were trimmed by 4 bases and 4 bases, with 14 bases remaining between them. The CDR3 sequence: CASSSLSLGYEQYF. In DNA form, the CDR3 reads TGTGCCAGCAGTTCCTTATCCCTCGGTTACGAGCAGTACTTC. Full variable domain (remainder filled in from reference TRBV28 and TRBJ2-7): DVKVTQSSRYLVKRTGEKVFLECVQDMDHENMFWYRQDPGLGLRLIYFSYDVKMKEKGDIPEGYSVSREKKERFSLILESASTNQTSMYLCASSSLSLGYEQYFGPGTRLTVT.

The chain is built from TRBV5-1 and TRBJ1-2; 7 nucleotides line up with TRBD1. Germline-derived CDR1 and CDR2 are SGHRS and YFSETQ. The CDR3 covers 13 residues. J gave up 4 bases and V 3 bases, and 3 bases lay outside the gene matches. The CDR3 DNA reads as TGCGCCAGCAGCTCTACAGGGGTCTATGGCTACACCTTC. Translation: CASSSTGVYGYTF.

This sequence joins TRBV6-6 and TRBJ2-1; the D gene is possibly TRBD1 (5 bases). Looked up from germline, CDR1 is MNHNY and CDR2 is SVGAGI (reference sequence). Trimming removed 7 bases from V and 9 bases from J, with 19 bases in between. The CDR3 contains 14 residues. This chain's CDR3 is CASTIRAGSGEQFF. The CDR3 DNA follows: TGTGCCAGCACCATCCGGGCAGGGTCTGGTGAGCAGTTCTTC.

V gene TRBV11-2 combines with J gene TRBJ2-7, with 7 bases matching TRBD1. Germline CDR1 and CDR2: SGHAT and FQNNGV. The CDR3 length is 14 residues. The V and J ends lost 2 bases and 4 bases, in that order; junction bases with no gene match: 5. CDR3 DNA: TGTGCCAGCAGCTTATGGGGGACAGCGTACGAGCAGTACTTC. It is translated as CASSLWGTAYEQYF. The full variable domain, with the rest looked up from reference TRBV11-2 and TRBJ2-7, is EAGVAQSPRYKIIEKRQSVAFWCNPISGHATLYWYQQILGQGPKLLIQFQNNGVVDDSQLPKDRFSAERLKGVDSTLKIQPAKLEDSAVYLCASSLWGTAYEQYFGPGTRLTVT.

CDR3 region: CASSLRTSYEQYF. The CDR3 DNA follows: TGTGCCAGCAGCTTACGAACTTCCTACGAGCAGTACTTC. V and J are TRBV5-5 and TRBJ2-7; no definite D call. CDR3 length: 13 amino acids. V lost 2 bases to trimming and J lost 1 base, with 7 bases between them. Germline CDR1 and CDR2: SGHKS and YYEKEE (reference sequence). Using reference TRBV5-5 and TRBJ2-7 for the parts outside the CDR3, the full variable domain is DAGVTQSPTHLIKTRGQQVTLRCSPISGHKSVSWYQQVLGQGPQFIFQYYEKEERGRGNFPDRFSARQFPNYSSELNVNALLLGDSALYLCASSLRTSYEQYFGPGTRLTVT.

The sample holds a few counts of this clone. The rearrangement links TRBV10-3 to TRBJ1-4, with 9 bases matching TRBD1. The CDR3 is 16 amino acids. Looked up from germline, CDR1 is ENHRY and CDR2 is SYGVKD. Trimming removed 5 bases from V and 2 bases from J; junction bases left unmatched: 6. The CDR3 DNA reads as TGTGCCATCAGTCTGGGACAGGGAGCTACTAATGAAAAACTGTTTTTT. Translated: CAISLGQGATNEKLFF.

The chain couples TRBV7-3 to TRBJ2-3; tentative D call: TRBD1 (6 bases). The CDR3 runs 15 residues. The germline V gene encodes CDR1 SGHTA and CDR2 FQGTGA. V gave up 2 bases and J gave up 0 bases, with 9 bases separating them. CDR3: CASSLGTPSTDTQYF. CDR3 nucleotides: TGTGCCAGCAGCTTAGGGACACCCAGCACAGATACGCAGTATTTT.

This rearrangement joins TRBV9 to TRBJ1-5, with D perhaps TRBD1 (5 bases). Germline V lookup: CDR1 SGDLS, CDR2 YYNGEE. The CDR3 consists of 12 residues. The germline V and J ends were trimmed by 7 bases and 1 base, with 6 bases remaining between them. The CDR3 coding sequence is TGTGCCAGCGGGGCGAGCAATCAGCCCCAGCATTTT. Translation: CASGASNQPQHF. Full variable domain (rest looked up from reference TRBV9 and TRBJ1-5): DSGVTQTPKHLITATGQRVTLRCSPRSGDLSVYWYQQSLDQGLQFLIQYYNGEERAKGNILERFSAQQFPDLHSELNLSSLELGDSALYFCASGASNQPQHFGDGTRLSIL.

The chain is built from TRBV11-2 and TRBJ2-5; D might be TRBD1 (6 bases). Trimming pared 4 bases from V and 4 bases from J, leaving 13 bases between. The CDR3 loop spans 14 amino acids. Germline V CDR1 and CDR2: SGHAT, FQNNGV. The CDR3 loop reads CASSYHRAGETQYF. The CDR3 coding sequence is TGTGCCAGCAGCTATCACAGGGCGGGAGAGACCCAGTACTTC.

This clone was observed a single time. The chain combines TRBV27 with TRBJ1-4, with TRBD1 identical over 7 bases. The trim removed 5 bases at V and 8 bases at J, leaving 17 bases unmatched. CDR1 is MNHEY and CDR2 is SMNVEV in the germline V gene (reference sequence). The CDR3 sequence is 17 residues long. CDR3 nucleotide sequence: TGTGCCAGCAGTAAGGGTTCAGGGGGACTTGGGCCCGAAAAACTGTTTTTT. It translates to CASSKGSGGLGPEKLFF. The whole variable domain, remainder taken from reference TRBV27 and TRBJ1-4, is EAQVTQNPRYLITVTGKKLTVTCSQNMNHEYMSWYRQDPGLGLRQIYYSMNVEVTDKGDVPEGYKVSRKEKRNFPLILESPSPNQTSLYFCASSKGSGGLGPEKLFFGSGTQLSVL.

V gene TRBV5-8 combines with J gene TRBJ1-2, with D tentatively TRBD1 (5 bases). Germline V gives CDR1 SGHTS, CDR2 YDEGEE. The ends were cut back, 0 bases at V and 2 bases at J, with 8 bases in the middle. The CDR3 has 14 amino acids. Here the CDR3 DNA reads TGTGCCAGCAGCTTGGGACAGTACAACTATGGCTACACCTTC. Its translation: CASSLGQYNYGYTF.

This chain uses TRBV6-2 or TRBV6-3 with TRBJ2-7, with 10 positions matching TRBD2. The germline CDR1 and CDR2 sequences are MNHEY and SVGEGT. The V gene end was trimmed by 5 bases and the J gene end by 1 base; junction bases not matched to a gene: 5. The CDR3 is 15 residues long. The CDR3 region has the DNA TGTGCCAGCAGTACCCTAGCGGGAGCGTCCTACGAGCAGTACTTC. Translating gives CASSTLAGASYEQYF.

Only one count was recorded for this clone. This rearrangement joins TRBV29-1 to TRBJ2-7, with D perhaps matching TRBD1 (6 bases). V was trimmed by 4 bases and J by 3 bases, leaving 13 bases between them. The length of the CDR3 is 13 residues. Germline lookup yields CDR1 SQVTM and CDR2 ANQGSEA. The DNA of the CDR3 is TGCAGCGTTGGAGGACAGTTGTTCTACGAGCAGTACTTC. It yields the protein CSVGGQLFYEQYF.

The rearrangement joins TRBV18 to TRBJ1-4, with D maybe TRBD1 (5 bases). CDR1 is KGHSH and CDR2 is LQKENI in the germline V gene. V lost 4 bases to trimming and J lost 6 bases, with 9 bases between them. This CDR3 comprises 13 residues. CDR3 residues: CASSRGEDEKLFF. CDR3 nucleotides: TGTGCCAGCTCACGAGGGGAGGATGAAAAACTGTTTTTT.

V and J are TRBV28 and TRBJ1-3, with a tentative D call TRBD1 (6 bases). Germline V gives CDR1 MDHEN, CDR2 SYDVKM. The CDR3 runs to 15 residues. Trimming took off 6 bases at V and 0 bases at J, with 12 bases between the two ends. CDR3 in DNA: TGTGCCAGCAGCCGGGGGGGCAACTCTGGAAACACCATATATTTT. Translating gives CASSRGGNSGNTIYF. The complete variable domain, with remaining parts taken from reference TRBV28 and TRBJ1-3, reads DVKVTQSSRYLVKRTGEKVFLECVQDMDHENMFWYRQDPGLGLRLIYFSYDVKMKEKGDIPEGYSVSREKKERFSLILESASTNQTSMYLCASSRGGNSGNTIYFGEGSWLTVV.

V usage is TRBV5-1 and J usage is TRBJ1-2, with 9 bases aligning to TRBD1. The CDR3 is 17 amino acids. J lost 0 bases, V lost 0 bases, and 6 bases had no gene match. CDR1 SGHRS and CDR2 YFSETQ come from the germline V gene. CDR3 nucleotide sequence: TGCGCCAGCAGCTTGGTCGGGACAGGGAATTCTAACTATGGCTACACCTTC. Amino acids: CASSLVGTGNSNYGYTF.

This chain connects TRBV19 to TRBJ1-1; D gene uncertain. Germline V gene data show CDR1 as LNHDA and CDR2 as SQIVND (reference sequence). V was pared by 0 bases and J by 5 bases, with 7 bases between. The CDR3 consists of 13 residues. The CDR3 region is CASSIDRGTEAFF. In DNA form, the CDR3 reads TGTGCCAGTAGTATAGATCGGGGAACTGAAGCTTTCTTT.

This chain connects TRBV29-1 to TRBJ2-1, with TRBD1 matching 10 bases. The junction had 8 bases not matched to a gene; V was cut back by 8 bases and J by 4 bases. CDR3 length: 14 amino acids. CDR1 SQVTM and CDR2 ANQGSEA come from the germline V gene. The CDR3: CSSARDRGYNEQFF. CDR3 nucleotides: TGCAGCTCAGCCCGGGACAGGGGATACAATGAGCAGTTCTTC.